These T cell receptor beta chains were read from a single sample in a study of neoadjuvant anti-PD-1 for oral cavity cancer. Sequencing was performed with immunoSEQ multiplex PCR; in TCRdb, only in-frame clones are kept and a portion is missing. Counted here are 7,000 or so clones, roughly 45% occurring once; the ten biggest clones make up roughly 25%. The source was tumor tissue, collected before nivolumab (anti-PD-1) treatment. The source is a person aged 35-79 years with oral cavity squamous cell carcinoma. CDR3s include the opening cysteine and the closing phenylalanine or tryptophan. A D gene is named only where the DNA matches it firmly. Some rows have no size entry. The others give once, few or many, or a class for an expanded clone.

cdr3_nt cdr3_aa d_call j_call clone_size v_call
TGTGCCAGCAGGGAACAGACAGGGGGCGTCTATGGCTACACCTTC CASREQTGGVYGYTF TRBD1 TRBJ1-2 NA TRBV6-1
TGTGCCAGCAGTACCAGCTTGAGCTCCTACGAGCAGTACTTC CASSTSLSSYEQYF NA TRBJ2-7 NA TRBV6-6
TGTGCCAGCAGTTTTACAGGGAGGATAACTGAAGCTTTCTTT CASSFTGRITEAFF NA TRBJ1-1 few TRBV27
TGCGCCAGCAGCTTGGTAATGGAGTCAGGCACCGGGGAGCTGTTTTTT CASSLVMESGTGELFF NA TRBJ2-2 NA TRBV5-1
TGCGCCAGCAGCCAAGTAGAGTTATCGAACACTGAAGCTTTCTTT CASSQVELSNTEAFF NA TRBJ1-1 NA TRBV4-1
TGCGCCAGCAGCTCTCGGGACAGAGCCTACGAGCAGTACTTC CASSSRDRAYEQYF TRBD1 TRBJ2-7 NA TRBV5-1
TGTGCCAGCAGTGACTCTTCTTCTGGGGCCAACGTCCTGACTTTC CASSDSSSGANVLTF NA TRBJ2-6 few TRBV6-4
TGTGCCAGCAGCGTGGAGAACACTGAAGCTTTCTTT CASSVENTEAFF NA TRBJ1-1 few TRBV14
TGTGCCAGTCTTGATGGGGGCAGGGACACCGGGGAGCTGTTTTTT CASLDGGRDTGELFF NA TRBJ2-2 NA TRBV28
TGTGCCAGCAGCTTAGGAGGCGGGGGGCCCTTGAATGAGCAGTTCTTC CASSLGGGGPLNEQFF TRBD2 TRBJ2-1 NA TRBV7-8
TGTGCCAGCAGCCCTCACTATGGCCAGTACTTC CASSPHYGQYF NA TRBJ2-5 medium-sized TRBV7-2
TGTGCCAGCAGCTTAAATTCGGAAGGATCCTACGAGCAGTACTTC CASSLNSEGSYEQYF NA TRBJ2-7 NA TRBV7-3
TGTGCCAGTAGCAAACAGGGCGTTACTCCGGACGAGCAGTACTTC CASSKQGVTPDEQYF NA TRBJ2-7 NA TRBV19
TGTGCCAGCAGCTCCGTCGGGCAGGGTGACCAAGAGACCCAGTACTTC CASSSVGQGDQETQYF NA TRBJ2-5 NA TRBV11-3
TGCAGCGCCCCGACTAGCGGGGTGAGAGATACGCAGTATTTT CSAPTSGVRDTQYF TRBD2 TRBJ2-3 NA TRBV29-1
TGTGCCAGTAGTCTCCTGACAGACTCCCTTTGGGGCTACACCTTC CASSLLTDSLWGYTF NA TRBJ1-2 NA TRBV19
TGCGCCAGCAGCCAAGATGGGTCAGGTAATTCACCCCTCCACTTT CASSQDGSGNSPLHF NA TRBJ1-6 NA TRBV4-3
TGTGCCAGCAGCTTCCGGACCCTAAGTCGGGAGACCCAGTACTTC CASSFRTLSRETQYF NA TRBJ2-5 once TRBV5-8
TGTGCCAGCAGCCATCTACCTCTTTGGGCAGATACGCAGTATTTT CASSHLPLWADTQYF NA TRBJ2-3 NA TRBV11-2
TGTGCCAGCAGTTTTACAGGGGGGGAAGAAAAACTGTTTTTT CASSFTGGEEKLFF TRBD1 TRBJ1-4 once TRBV6-6
TGTGCCAGCAGCTTCCGGAACACTGAAGCTTTCTTT CASSFRNTEAFF NA TRBJ1-1 medium-sized TRBV5-6
TGTGCCAGCAGCCCGCTGGCCCTTGGGGGGGGCGCCGGCTATGGCTACACCTTC CASSPLALGGGAGYGYTF NA TRBJ1-2 once TRBV9
TGTGCCAGCAGTCCGTCCTGGGGGGGCGAAGTAGGAGCTTTCTTT CASSPSWGGEVGAFF NA TRBJ1-1 medium-sized TRBV27
TGTGCCTGGAGTGTCAGGGCTGAAGCTTTCTTT CAWSVRAEAFF NA TRBJ1-1 NA TRBV30
TGTGCCAGCCCACAGGGGCCGGGGGTCACCGGGGAGCTGTTTTTT CASPQGPGVTGELFF NA TRBJ2-2 NA TRBV11-2
TGCAGCGTTGGGAGGGACGAGCAGTACTTC CSVGRDEQYF NA TRBJ2-7 NA TRBV29-1
TGTGCCAGCAGTCTCAACAGGGTCCAGGCCTACGAGCAGTACTTC CASSLNRVQAYEQYF NA TRBJ2-7 NA TRBV28
TGTGCCAGCGGGGAGGGGGTTGACATTCAGTACTTC CASGEGVDIQYF NA TRBJ2-4 few TRBV28
TGTGCCAGCAGCGAGACCTTGTCGGGGAAGGGAAACACCATATATTTT CASSETLSGKGNTIYF NA TRBJ1-3 NA TRBV7-6
TGTGCCAGCAGTTTAACTTATGGACAGGGGAGTGGGGAGCTGTTTTTT CASSLTYGQGSGELFF TRBD1 TRBJ2-2 NA TRBV28
TGTGCCAGCAGTGAAGCGATGGTTCAGCCCCAGCATTTT CASSEAMVQPQHF NA TRBJ1-5 NA TRBV2
TGTGCCAGCAGCTTAGTAGGTAGTCAGCCCCAGCATTTT CASSLVGSQPQHF NA TRBJ1-5 NA TRBV7-9
TGTGCCAGCAGCCCTGGGCTGGGGTTGAACACTGAAGCTTTCTTT CASSPGLGLNTEAFF NA TRBJ1-1 few TRBV7-9
TGTGCCATGAGACAGGCTAGCTCCTACGAGCAGTACTTC CAMRQASSYEQYF NA TRBJ2-7 few TRBV10-3
TGTGCCAGCAGTTTTATCAAGGCAGTCCACGTGACCCAGTACTTC CASSFIKAVHVTQYF NA TRBJ2-5 few TRBV7-9
TGTGCCAGCAGCCAACAACTAGCGGGGGGCCACAATGAGCAGTTCTTC CASSQQLAGGHNEQFF TRBD2 TRBJ2-1 NA TRBV11-2
TGTGCCAGCAGTGGCTTCGCGGGTTGGGAGACCCAGTACTTC CASSGFAGWETQYF NA TRBJ2-5 NA TRBV6-1
TGTGCCAGCACCCCGGACAGGGGCAATTCACCCCTCCACTTT CASTPDRGNSPLHF TRBD1 TRBJ1-6 few TRBV6-4
TGTGCCAGCAGTTCCGGACAGGGGGCGAGCATTCAGTACTTC CASSSGQGASIQYF TRBD1 TRBJ2-4 few TRBV28
TGTGCCAGCAGCCGAGGCACAGATACGCAGTATTTT CASSRGTDTQYF NA TRBJ2-3 NA TRBV2
TGTGCCAGCAGAAACCGGGGAACCTACGAGCAGTACTTC CASRNRGTYEQYF NA TRBJ2-7 few TRBV5-8
TGTGCCAGCAGCTTAGGGGGTAATAACTATGGCTACACCTTC CASSLGGNNYGYTF NA TRBJ1-2 NA TRBV7-9
TGCGCCAGCAGCGCCCCGGGACAGGGGTTTGAGAGGAGCTCCTACAATGAGCAGTTCTTC CASSAPGQGFERSSYNEQFF TRBD1 TRBJ2-1 NA TRBV5-1
TGCGCCAGCAGCCAAGAAAGGGGAAATGGGCGTGGCTACACCTTC CASSQERGNGRGYTF NA TRBJ1-2 NA TRBV4-3
TGTGCCAGCGGGAACAAAGTCTATGGCTACACCTTC CASGNKVYGYTF NA TRBJ1-2 NA TRBV28
TGTGCCAGCAGTGGTTGGACGGATGGGAGCAATCAGCCCCAGCATTTT CASSGWTDGSNQPQHF NA TRBJ1-5 NA TRBV6-1
TGTGCCAGCAGTTTACCGACAGGGGTGAACTATGGCTACACCTTC CASSLPTGVNYGYTF TRBD1 TRBJ1-2 NA TRBV28
TGTGCCAGCAGCTTAGGGCGGGGAGCCACTGAAGCTTTCTTT CASSLGRGATEAFF NA TRBJ1-1 NA TRBV11-3
TGTGCCAGCAGTGAATGGGCAGGGAGAGATGGCTACACCTTC CASSEWAGRDGYTF NA TRBJ1-2 hyperexpanded TRBV6-1
TGTGCCAGCAGCTCCGGACAGTCCCGGGGCTACACCTTC CASSSGQSRGYTF NA TRBJ1-2 few TRBV7-9
TGTGCCAGCCGGCGCGGGGGGCAGACCGGGGAGCTGTTTTTT CASRRGGQTGELFF TRBD2 TRBJ2-2 few TRBV7-2
TGTGCCAGCAGTGGCAACCTTCAAGAGACCCAGTACTTC CASSGNLQETQYF NA TRBJ2-5 NA TRBV2
TGTGCCAGCAGCTTGGGGGGCGGAGAGACCCAGTACTTC CASSLGGGETQYF NA TRBJ2-5 NA TRBV11-2
TGTGCCAGCAGTATCGGGACAACGGGCTCCTACGAGCAGTACTTC CASSIGTTGSYEQYF NA TRBJ2-7 few TRBV6-1